The 6 T cell receptor beta chains presented below share a single source sample, sequenced in a study of T cell responses to AZD1222 COVID-19 vaccine. TCRdb's copy holds only in-frame clones and misses some; the assay was immunoSEQ multiplex PCR. The sample has roughly 56,000 clones; around 85% are singletons. Sequencing used peripheral blood, obtained on day 0 of AZD1222 vaccination. The receptors shown here come from an adult in good health.

The chain recombines TRBV28 with TRBJ2-1; 8 bases agree with TRBD1. The CDR3 consists of 16 residues. J gave up 4 bases and V 6 bases, and 11 bases lay outside the gene matches. CDR1 and CDR2 from the germline V gene are MDHEN and SYDVKM. CDR3 nucleotide sequence: TGTGCCAGCAGCCCCGGACAGGGACCCTTATACAATGAGCAGTTCTTC. Its protein is CASSPGQGPLYNEQFF. Variable domain in full (rest from reference TRBV28 and TRBJ2-1): DVKVTQSSRYLVKRTGEKVFLECVQDMDHENMFWYRQDPGLGLRLIYFSYDVKMKEKGDIPEGYSVSREKKERFSLILESASTNQTSMYLCASSPGQGPLYNEQFFGPGTRLTVL.

The J gene is TRBJ1-2, the V gene TRBV6-5; TRBD1 is a possible D gene (6 bases). Looked up from germline, CDR1 is MNHEY and CDR2 is SVGAGI. The CDR3 has 15 residues. Trimming removed 8 bases from V and 6 bases from J, with 22 bases in between. The CDR3 loop is CASGLVSGAQDGYTF. CDR3 DNA: TGTGCCAGCGGATTGGTCTCGGGGGCGCAGGATGGCTACACCTTC.

This chain joins TRBV28 and TRBJ1-5, with D perhaps matching TRBD1 (5 bases). This CDR3 is 14 amino acids long. The germline V gene has CDR1 MDHEN and CDR2 SYDVKM. V gave up 5 bases and J gave up 9 bases, with 17 bases separating them. In DNA, the CDR3 is TGTGCCAGCAGTCCCCCCACAGGTGCTCTGCCCCAGCATTTT. It yields the protein CASSPPTGALPQHF. Based on the CDR3 plus reference TRBV28 and TRBJ1-5, the full variable domain is DVKVTQSSRYLVKRTGEKVFLECVQDMDHENMFWYRQDPGLGLRLIYFSYDVKMKEKGDIPEGYSVSREKKERFSLILESASTNQTSMYLCASSPPTGALPQHFGDGTRLSIL.

The rearrangement joins TRBV15 to TRBJ1-5; D gene unclear. The CDR3 is 15 amino acids. Trimming removed 0 bases from V and 9 bases from J, with 15 bases in between. Germline CDR1 reads LNHNV; CDR2 reads YYDKDF (reference sequence). CDR3 protein: CATSRDLGQIWPQHF. DNA for the CDR3: TGTGCCACCAGCAGAGATTTGGGCCAAATCTGGCCCCAGCATTTT. The variable domain in full, completed from reference TRBV15 and TRBJ1-5, reads DAMVIQNPRYQVTQFGKPVTLSCSQTLNHNVMYWYQQKSSQAPKLLFHYYDKDFNNEADTPDNFQSRRPNTSFCFLDIRSPGLGDTAMYLCATSRDLGQIWPQHFGDGTRLSIL.

This sequence joins TRBV27 and TRBJ2-7; 7 bases are a match to TRBD1. This CDR3 has 14 amino acids. Germline lookup yields CDR1 MNHEY and CDR2 SMNVEV (reference sequence). V shed 3 bases and J 7 bases; nucleotides not matched to a gene: 9. The CDR3 sequence is CASSLVDRAKEQYF. CDR3 nucleotide sequence: TGTGCCAGCAGTTTGGTTGACAGGGCGAAGGAGCAGTACTTC.

The genes are TRBV7-9 and TRBJ1-1; no firm D call. V lost 1 base and J 6 bases, leaving 12 bases between the germline ends. CDR3 length: 14 residues. Per the germline V gene, CDR1 is SEHNR and CDR2 is FQNEAQ (reference sequence). The DNA for the CDR3 is TGTGCCAGCAGCTTAGACGCCATCCGACCTGAAGCTTTCTTT. It is translated as CASSLDAIRPEAFF.